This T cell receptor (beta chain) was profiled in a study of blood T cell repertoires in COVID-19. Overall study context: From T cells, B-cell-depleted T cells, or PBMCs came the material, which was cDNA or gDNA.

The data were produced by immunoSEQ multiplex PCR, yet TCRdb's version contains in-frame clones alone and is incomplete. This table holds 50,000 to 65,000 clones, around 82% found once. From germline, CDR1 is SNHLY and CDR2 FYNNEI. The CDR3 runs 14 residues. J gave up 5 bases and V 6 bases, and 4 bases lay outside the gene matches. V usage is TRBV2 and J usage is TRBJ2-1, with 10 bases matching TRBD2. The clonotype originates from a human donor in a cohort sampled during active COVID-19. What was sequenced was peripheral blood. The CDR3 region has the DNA TGTGCCAGCAGAGAGCGGGAGGGAAACAATGAGCAGTTCTTC. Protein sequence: CASREREGNNEQFF.